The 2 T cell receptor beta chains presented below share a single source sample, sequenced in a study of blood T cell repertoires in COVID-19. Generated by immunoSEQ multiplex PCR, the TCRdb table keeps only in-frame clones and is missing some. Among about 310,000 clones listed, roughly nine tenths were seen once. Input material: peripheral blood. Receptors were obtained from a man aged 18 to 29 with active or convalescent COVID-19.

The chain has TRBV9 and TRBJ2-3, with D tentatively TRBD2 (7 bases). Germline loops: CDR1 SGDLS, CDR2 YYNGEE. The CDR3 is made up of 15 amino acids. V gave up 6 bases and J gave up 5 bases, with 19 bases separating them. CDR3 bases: TGTGCCAGCACCCAAGGGGGGGGGCTACTAGATACGCAGTATTTT. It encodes CASTQGGGLLDTQYF.

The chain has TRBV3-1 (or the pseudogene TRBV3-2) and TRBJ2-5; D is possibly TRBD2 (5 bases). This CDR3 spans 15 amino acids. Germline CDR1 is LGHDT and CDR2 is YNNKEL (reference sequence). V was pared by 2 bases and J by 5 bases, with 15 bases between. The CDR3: CASSQQSLVGETQYF. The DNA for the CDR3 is TGTGCCAGCAGCCAACAATCACTAGTGGGTGAGACCCAGTACTTC.